The 30 T cell receptor beta chains below were found in one sample sequenced in a study of T cell responses to AZD1222 COVID-19 vaccine. Here immunoSEQ multiplex PCR was the method, and the copy in TCRdb shows in-frame clones only, minus some. The repertoire holds 110,000 to 150,000 clones, with roughly 90% as singletons. Source: peripheral blood, taken on day 0 of AZD1222 vaccination. The receptor source for this set is an adult in good health.

V is TRBV4-1 and J is TRBJ1-2, with 9 positions matching TRBD1. V lost 3 bases and J lost 4; bases outside the gene matches: 15. CDR3 length: 18 amino acids. Germline CDR1 is MGHRA and CDR2 is YSYEKL. As DNA, the CDR3 is TGCGCCAGCAGCCATCCTTCCCGGGACAGGGAATGGAGCTATGGCTACACCTTC. Amino acid sequence: CASSHPSRDREWSYGYTF.

In this sample, this clone turned up a few times. The J gene is TRBJ2-7, the V gene TRBV6-2 or TRBV6-3; 9 bases agree with TRBD2. CDR1 is MNHEY and CDR2 is SVGEGT in the germline V gene. After removal of 2 bases from V and 7 bases from J, the junction contained 9 bases not matched to a gene. This CDR3 comprises 15 residues. The DNA of the CDR3 is TGTGCCAGCAGTTACCCTTTCCCTAGCGGGAAAGAGCAGTACTTC. Amino acid sequence: CASSYPFPSGKEQYF.

The chain has TRBV9 and TRBJ2-3, with TRBD2 matching 13 bases. Germline values: CDR1 SGDLS, CDR2 YYNGEE. The CDR3 spans 16 residues. V lost 3 bases and J lost 4; bases outside the gene matches: 5. This chain's CDR3 is CASSALAGGAADTQYF. CDR3 in DNA: TGTGCCAGCAGCGCACTAGCGGGAGGGGCGGCAGATACGCAGTATTTT.

This chain joins TRBV10-3 and TRBJ2-7; D is ambiguous. Germline CDR1 is ENHRY and CDR2 is SYGVKD. The CDR3 length is 13 residues. Trimming took 2 bases from V and 0 from J, leaving 5 bases between them. The CDR3 region has the DNA TGTGCCATCAGTGAGGGCCTCTCCTACGAGCAGTACTTC. It translates to CAISEGLSYEQYF.

The chain is built from TRBV15 and TRBJ2-3; D unclear. V was trimmed by 4 bases and J by 6 bases, leaving 23 bases between them. The CDR3 extends over 17 amino acids. The V gene's germline CDR1 is LNHNV and CDR2 YYDKDF (reference sequence). For the CDR3, the DNA is TGTGCCACCAGCACCTCCAGAGGCTCCCCACCGGAGGATACGCAGTATTTT. It codes for CATSTSRGSPPEDTQYF.

DNA of the CDR3: TGTGCCAGTAAGGGACAAGACACTAACTATGGCTACACCTTC. Encoded protein: CASKGQDTNYGYTF. The V call is TRBV19, the J call TRBJ1-2, with D maybe TRBD1 (6 bases). CDR1 and CDR2 from the germline V gene are LNHDA and SQIVND (reference sequence). The CDR3 has 14 amino acids. Trimming stripped 7 bases from V and 0 bases from J, with 12 bases between.

The chain combines TRBV20-1 with TRBJ2-1; D is ambiguous. V was shortened by 5 bases and J by 13 bases, with 15 bases between the two germline ends. The CDR3 is 11 amino acids. Germline V lookup: CDR1 DFQATT, CDR2 SNEGSKA (reference sequence). The CDR3 reads CSADARYFQFF. CDR3 sequence (DNA): TGCAGTGCTGATGCGCGTTACTTTCAGTTCTTC.

V is TRBV7-8 and J is TRBJ1-5; D is undetermined. Germline values: CDR1 SGHVS, CDR2 FQNEAQ. This CDR3 contains 16 residues. With 5 bases removed from V and 0 bases from J, the gap between germline ends came to 14 bases. The CDR3 region is CASSPPGLYSNQPQHF. DNA for the CDR3: TGTGCCAGCAGCCCGCCGGGGTTATATAGCAATCAGCCCCAGCATTTT.

The chain is built from TRBV24-1 and TRBJ2-6; D is unclear. CDR3 length: 15 residues. The germline V gene has CDR1 KGHDR and CDR2 SFDVKD. With 1 base removed from V and 0 bases from J, the gap between germline ends came to 3 bases. CDR3 amino acids: CATSDFTSGANVLTF. The CDR3 DNA sequence: TGTGCCACCAGTGATTTTACCTCTGGGGCCAACGTCCTGACTTTC.

V and J are TRBV6-1 and TRBJ1-5; D gene ambiguous. Germline V gene sequence: CDR1 MNHNS, CDR2 SASEGT. V was cut by 2 bases and J by 0 bases, with 8 bases left in between. The CDR3 loop spans 15 amino acids. The CDR3 coding sequence is TGTGCCAGCAGTGAAAACCCCTATAGCAATCAGCCCCAGCATTTT. It codes for CASSENPYSNQPQHF.

The chain carries TRBV5-6 and TRBJ1-2, with D perhaps matching TRBD1 (6 bases). With 1 base removed from V and 5 bases from J, the gap between germline ends came to 21 bases. Germline assignment: CDR1 SGHDT and CDR2 YYEEEE. The CDR3 loop spans 17 amino acids. This CDR3 is CASSLFLWTGAGYGYTF. The DNA of the CDR3 is TGTGCCAGCAGCTTGTTTCTTTGGACGGGGGCGGGATATGGCTACACCTTC.

The rearrangement joins TRBV30 to TRBJ2-1; D not certain. Per germline, CDR1 GTSNPN and CDR2 SVGIG (reference sequence). The CDR3 has 14 residues. With 4 bases removed from V and 1 base from J, the gap between germline ends came to 11 bases. For the CDR3, the DNA is TGTGCCTGGATGCTCCCCGGGTCCTACAATGAGCAGTTCTTC. Encoded protein: CAWMLPGSYNEQFF.

This chain uses TRBV11-1 with TRBJ1-2; D is undetermined. Germline CDR1 is SGHAT and CDR2 is FQDESV (reference sequence). V was pared by 5 bases and J by 5 bases, with 15 bases between. This CDR3 is built from 14 residues. The CDR3 is CASSAGRSLYGYTF. CDR3 bases: TGTGCCAGCAGCGCGGGCAGGAGTTTATATGGCTACACCTTC. The full variable domain, its missing parts supplied by reference TRBV11-1 and TRBJ1-2, is EAEVAQSPRYKITEKSQAVAFWCDPISGHATLYWYRQILGQGPELLVQFQDESVVDDSQLPKDRFSAERLKGVDSTLKIQPAELGDSAMYLCASSAGRSLYGYTFGSGTRLTVV.

V usage is TRBV7-3 and J usage is TRBJ1-3; D perhaps matches TRBD1 (5 bases). V lost 2 bases, J lost 5 bases, and 19 bases lay in between. Germline V gene data show CDR1 as SGHTA and CDR2 as FQGTGA. This CDR3 spans 17 amino acids. The CDR3 region has the DNA TGTGCCAGCAGCTTACCCTGCCCGACAGTGACCCGAAACACCATATATTTT. Its translation: CASSLPCPTVTRNTIYF.

The chain has TRBV6-5 and TRBJ2-2, with a weak D call TRBD2 (5 bases). In germline, CDR1 is MNHEY, CDR2 SVGAGI. CDR3 length: 15 residues. The V and J ends lost 1 base and 8 bases respectively, with 14 bases between them. In DNA form, the CDR3 reads TGTGCCAGCAGTTACTACGGGGAGCTGGTAGGGGAGCTGTTTTTT. This codes for CASSYYGELVGELFF.

The V and J genes are TRBV27 and TRBJ2-6; the D is unclear. CDR1 MNHEY and CDR2 SMNVEV come from the germline V gene (reference sequence). V lost 7 bases and J lost 0, with 4 bases in between. The CDR3 spans 13 residues. CDR3 bases: TGTGCCAGCACCCTCTCTGGGGCCAACGTCCTGACTTTC. Encoded protein: CASTLSGANVLTF.

The chain couples TRBV5-1 to TRBJ2-5, with 11 positions matching TRBD1. The V gene's germline CDR1 is SGHRS and CDR2 YFSETQ. Germline trimming cut 4 bases from V and 2 bases from J; bases unmatched to any gene: 7. The CDR3 contains 16 residues. The chain's CDR3 is CASSPGTGGPQETQYF. As DNA, the CDR3 is TGCGCCAGCAGCCCCGGGACAGGGGGTCCACAAGAGACCCAGTACTTC.

The chain has TRBV7-2 and TRBJ2-1; tentatively, D is TRBD1 (6 bases). In germline, CDR1 is SGHTA, CDR2 FQGNSA. CDR3 length equals 13 residues. The V end was cut by 5 bases, the J end by 6 bases, with 11 bases between. The CDR3 DNA follows: TGTGCCAGCAGCGAGCGACAGGCCAATGAGCAGTTCTTC. It codes for CASSERQANEQFF.

This rearrangement joins TRBV7-9 to TRBJ1-1; the D is unclear. Trimming shortened V by 4 bases and J by 1 base, and 13 bases separated the two germline ends. The CDR3 runs to 15 residues. From germline, CDR1 is SEHNR and CDR2 FQNEAQ (reference sequence). CDR3: CASSSGWAKNTEAFF. CDR3 nucleotides: TGTGCCAGCAGCTCCGGCTGGGCGAAGAACACTGAAGCTTTCTTT.

This clone appeared once. The V call is TRBV5-4, the J call TRBJ1-1; 11 bases are shared with TRBD1. From germline, CDR1 is SGHNT and CDR2 YYREEE (reference sequence). V was pared by 1 base and J by 3 bases, with 8 bases of the junction left unmatched. The length of the CDR3 is 17 residues. The CDR3 is CASSLSRTGGMYTEAFF. The CDR3, as DNA: TGTGCCAGCAGCTTGTCTAGGACAGGGGGCATGTACACTGAAGCTTTCTTT.

The chain carries TRBV15 and TRBJ2-1; weak D call: TRBD2 (6 bases). Germline CDR1 reads LNHNV; CDR2 reads YYDKDF (reference sequence). V lost 3 bases and J 6 bases, leaving 15 bases between the germline ends. The CDR3 is 15 residues long. As DNA, the CDR3 is TGTGCCACCAGCAGGGACTATCTAGTTCCCAATGAGCAGTTCTTC. This sequence encodes CATSRDYLVPNEQFF.

V and J are TRBV6-1 and TRBJ1-2, with TRBD1 as a possible D gene (6 bases). The CDR3 loop spans 14 amino acids. Germline-derived CDR1 and CDR2 are MNHNS and SASEGT. Trimming removed 2 bases from V and 8 bases from J, with 15 bases in between. Here the CDR3 reads CASSEIGGAWGYTF. The CDR3 DNA sequence: TGTGCCAGCAGTGAAATAGGGGGGGCGTGGGGCTACACCTTC.

The CDR3: CASSLMAGGSLNTGELFF. The CDR3 DNA reads TGCGCCAGCAGCTTGATGGCAGGGGGCTCACTAAACACCGGGGAGCTGTTTTTT. This chain uses TRBV5-1 with TRBJ2-2; 8 bases map to TRBD1. CDR3 length: 18 amino acids. Germline V lookup: CDR1 SGHRS, CDR2 YFSETQ. V was pared by 1 base and J by 2 bases, with 10 bases of the junction left unmatched.

The chain recombines TRBV19 with TRBJ2-5; possibly TRBD1 for D (5 bases). Germline CDR1 reads LNHDA; CDR2 reads SQIVND (reference sequence). The CDR3 contains 18 residues. V lost 6 bases to trimming and J lost 2 bases, with 25 bases between them. The CDR3 loop is CASSPWQGLRVGQETQYF. The CDR3 region has the DNA TGTGCCAGTAGCCCTTGGCAGGGCCTCAGGGTCGGGCAAGAGACCCAGTACTTC.

In DNA, the CDR3 is TGTGCCAGCAGCTTAGAAAGAATGGCGGTCGACGGCTACACCTTC. Translation gives CASSLERMAVDGYTF. The chain has TRBV5-4 and TRBJ1-2, with unresolved D. The CDR3 consists of 15 residues. Germline V gene lookup returns CDR1 SGHNT and CDR2 YYREEE (reference sequence). The V end lost 2 bases, the J end lost 8 bases, and 19 bases lay between the germline ends.

This rearrangement joins TRBV6-2 or TRBV6-3 to TRBJ2-5; TRBD1 agrees at 9 bases. The germline V gene encodes CDR1 MNHEY and CDR2 SVGEGT. The CDR3 is made up of 17 amino acids. V shed 4 bases and J 5 bases; nucleotides not matched to a gene: 14. The CDR3 region is CASSFTPRTGAWETQYF. CDR3 nucleotide sequence: TGTGCCAGCAGTTTTACCCCGCGGACAGGGGCTTGGGAGACCCAGTACTTC.

The CDR3 region has the DNA TGTGCCAGCAGTGAACAGGGGCCAGTGAATGGCTACACCTTC. Encoded protein: CASSEQGPVNGYTF. The chain links TRBV2 to TRBJ1-2; perhaps TRBD1 as D (6 bases). The CDR3 covers 14 residues. The germline CDR1 and CDR2 sequences are SNHLY and FYNNEI. With 2 bases removed from V and 6 bases from J, the gap between germline ends came to 13 bases.

The rearrangement joins TRBV2 to TRBJ1-1; D might be TRBD1 (6 bases). This CDR3 is 15 amino acids long. Germline assignment: CDR1 SNHLY and CDR2 FYNNEI. The germline V and J ends were trimmed by 6 bases and 4 bases, with 18 bases remaining between them. CDR3 protein: CASRSSHRESTEAFF. CDR3 bases: TGTGCCAGCAGATCATCACACAGGGAGAGCACTGAAGCTTTCTTT.

This sequence joins TRBV19 and TRBJ2-1, with D perhaps matching TRBD2 (5 bases). Germline CDR1 LNHDA, CDR2 SQIVND (reference sequence). The V and J ends lost 5 bases and 4 bases respectively, with 18 bases between them. CDR3 length: 16 residues. The CDR3 loop is CASSPRRGWSYNEQFF. CDR3 DNA sequence: TGTGCCAGTAGTCCCCGTCGCGGGTGGTCTTACAATGAGCAGTTCTTC. Together with reference TRBV19 and TRBJ2-1, the CDR3 gives the full variable domain: DGGITQSPKYLFRKEGQNVTLSCEQNLNHDAMYWYRQDPGQGLRLIYYSQIVNDFQKGDIAEGYSVSREKKESFPLTVTSAQKNPTAFYLCASSPRRGWSYNEQFFGPGTRLTVL.

V gene TRBV5-1 combines with J gene TRBJ1-2; possibly TRBD1 for D (5 bases). The CDR3 totals 16 residues. Deletions cut 4 bases from V and 4 bases from J, with 20 bases between. Germline CDR1 is SGHRS and CDR2 is YFSETQ. The CDR3 nucleotides are TGCGCCAGCAGCATAGACAGAGACCTACCTTTCTATGGCTACACCTTC. The encoded protein is CASSIDRDLPFYGYTF.